Shown below are 8 T cell receptor beta chains from a single sample sequenced in a study of blood T cell repertoires in COVID-19. Profiling relied on immunoSEQ multiplex PCR, and the TCRdb table lists in-frame clones only, not all of them. Of fewer than 200,000 clones in the sample, 82% were seen once. Material for sequencing was peripheral blood. These receptors were taken from a woman aged 55-69 years with COVID-19, enrolled during active disease.

The chain has TRBV11-2 and TRBJ2-1; 8 nucleotides match TRBD2. V shed 2 bases, J shed 4 bases, and the junction held 4 bases outside the gene matches. The CDR3 covers 15 residues. The germline CDR1 and CDR2 sequences are SGHAT and FQNNGV. This chain's CDR3 is CASSLRLAGYNEQFF. CDR3 coding DNA: TGTGCCAGCAGCTTAAGGCTAGCGGGTTACAATGAGCAGTTCTTC.

The J gene is TRBJ1-1, the V gene TRBV28; D not certain. Germline values: CDR1 MDHEN, CDR2 SYDVKM. Trimming shortened V by 5 bases and J by 7 bases, and 11 bases separated the two germline ends. The CDR3 runs 12 residues. This CDR3 reads CASSPPRGEAFF. CDR3 coding DNA: TGTGCCAGCAGTCCCCCTCGGGGTGAAGCTTTCTTT.

The DNA for the CDR3 is TGTGCCAGCAGCCTGGGACAGGGATCGAATGGCTACACCTTC. It translates to CASSLGQGSNGYTF. This chain uses TRBV7-9 with TRBJ1-2; 9 positions match TRBD1. V lost 5 bases and J lost 6; bases outside the gene matches: 7. CDR3 length: 14 amino acids. Per the germline V gene, CDR1 is SEHNR and CDR2 is FQNEAQ (reference sequence).

The rearrangement uses TRBV12-3 or TRBV12-4 and TRBJ1-2, with 8 positions matching TRBD1. CDR3 length: 13 amino acids. Germline trimming cut 6 bases from V and 7 bases from J; bases unmatched to any gene: 7. In nucleotides, the CDR3 is TGTGCCAGCAGCCGGACAGGGATCGGTGGCTACACCTTC. This codes for CASSRTGIGGYTF.

This clone turned up a few times. This chain uses TRBV6-2 or TRBV6-3 with TRBJ2-1; maybe TRBD1 (6 bases). V shed 2 bases and J shed 6 bases, with 11 bases lying between them. In germline, CDR1 is MNHEY, CDR2 SVGEGT. This CDR3 contains 14 residues. This CDR3 is CASSYPGRGNEQFF. CDR3 nucleotides: TGTGCCAGCAGTTACCCCGGCAGGGGCAATGAGCAGTTCTTC.

The rearrangement links TRBV4-3 to TRBJ2-1; D unresolved. V gave up 2 bases and J gave up 9 bases, with 17 bases separating them. Germline CDR1 LGHNA, CDR2 YSLEER. The CDR3 is 15 amino acids. The CDR3 DNA reads as TGCGCCAGCAGCCAACAACTCGCGCGGCGGAGTGAGCAGTTCTTC. Amino acids: CASSQQLARRSEQFF.

The J gene is TRBJ1-5, the V gene TRBV2, with D perhaps TRBD1 (6 bases). Looked up from germline, CDR1 is SNHLY and CDR2 is FYNNEI. V was clipped by 7 bases and J by 0 bases, with 13 bases between them. The CDR3 runs to 15 residues. CDR3 protein: CASKTGTNSNQPQHF. The CDR3 DNA sequence: TGTGCCAGCAAGACCGGGACAAATAGCAATCAGCCCCAGCATTTT.

The V gene is TRBV10-3, the J gene TRBJ1-1, with a tentative D call TRBD1 (6 bases). Germline V gene sequence: CDR1 ENHRY, CDR2 SYGVKD. Trimming took 9 bases from V and 7 from J, leaving 18 bases between them. The CDR3 covers 13 residues. CDR3 in amino acids: CAIQSSGGLEAFF. DNA for the CDR3: TGTGCCATTCAGTCGTCCGGGGGGCTTGAAGCTTTCTTT.